Below, one T cell receptor beta chain is given with its context. Its antigen specificity is not known. To determine HCMV serostatus, a commercial ELISA kit was used to detect HCMV-specific IgG in serum. Ficoll density gradient centrifugation was used to isolate peripheral blood mononuclear cells from blood. For CDR1 and CDR2, the germline V gene lists MNHNS and SASEGT. The CDR3 spans 16 residues, from the cysteine through the phenylalanine. No DNA accompanies this entry. The sample comes from a study of T cells expressing NK-cell markers (TCRdb year 2020). About the full investigation: Seven to nine donors provided sorted CD3+CD56+NKG2C+, CD3+CD56+NKG2C- and CD3+CD56-NKG2C+ T-cell subsets, whose TCR beta-chain repertoires were profiled. Libraries were sequenced as 2 x 150 bp reads on Illumina HiSeq 2000/2500, MiSeq or NextSeq. The eight sequenced donors were randomly selected healthy volunteers, three men and five women. Seven of the eight sequenced donors were HCMV-seropositive and one was HCMV-seronegative.

Study-wide conclusions, independent of this receptor: In six donors, the dominant CD3+CD56+NKG2C+ clonotypes ranked among the top 10 CD8+ clonotypes, making up roughly 1.0-8% of CD8+ T cells. Those dominant clonotypes were again the most abundant among CD3+CD56-NKG2C+ cells in a handful of donors, at roughly 25-60.1%. It remained unclear whether the expanded NKG2C-expressing T cell clones were specific for HCMV antigens.

Sequencing was carried out with an Illumina HiSeq 2000. 5'RACE template switching, by which a universal primer site and unique molecular identifiers were added, was used to make TCR beta cDNA libraries. cDNA synthesis was primed from the TCR beta constant segment and was followed by two successive PCR amplification steps. On the authors' methods: MIGEC handled demultiplexing of the reads and grouping by UMI, while MiTCR was used to assemble and quantify clonotypes. Only TCR cDNA sequences supported by at least two reads were kept to exclude erroneous sequences. The tcR package was used for downstream repertoire analysis, and clonotypes were matched between fractions using CDR3 nucleotide sequence together with V segment. VDJmatch was used to annotate antigen specificity against VDJdb, with one amino acid substitution in CDR3 allowed. After TCRdb reprocessed the reads, each CDR3 protein sequence was kept as one row, without DNA. The V and J calls reflect TCRdb's pipeline rather than the authors' work. The record for this sample contains roughly 390,000 distinct CDR3 sequences. The top ten clones comprise 4% to 6.5% of the sample.

This chain is built from TRBV6-1 and TRBJ1-5; as DNA is missing, the TRBD1 call by TCRdb cannot be tested. The receptor's source is a man between 18 and 69 years old in good health. Sequencing used blood T cells: a sorted CD56 or NKG2C T cell subset, CD4+ or CD8+ T cells, or bulk PBMC T cells (not recorded which). This receptor has the CDR3 CASRSPDRGRIQPQHF.